Listed below are T cell receptor beta chains from one sample, sequenced in a study of blood T cell repertoires in COVID-19. Method: immunoSEQ multiplex PCR; TCRdb's copy keeps in-frame clones and lacks some. The table has fewer than 200,000 clones, about 85% seen once; the top ten hold 20% to 25%. Source material: peripheral blood. Source of these receptors: a man in his fifties or sixties with active or convalescent COVID-19. Both conserved end residues are part of each CDR3. The D gene is left open where the match is weak. Clone size, where shown, is once, few, many, or a class for clones that have expanded.

D gene	clone size	J gene	V gene	CDR3 protein	CDR3 DNA
TRBD2	.	TRBJ2-5	TRBV7-9	CASSGSGVKETQYF	TGTGCCAGCAGCGGTAGCGGGGTTAAAGAGACCCAGTACTTC
TRBD1	.	TRBJ1-2	TRBV15	CATTQGVNYGYTF	TGTGCCACCACCCAGGGGGTTAACTATGGCTACACCTTC
.	.	TRBJ1-1	TRBV21-1	CASSIFRTGGGIANTEAFF	TGTGCCAGCAGCATATTTCGGACAGGGGGCGGTATAGCGAACACTGAAGCTTTCTTT
TRBD1	.	TRBJ2-1	TRBV14	CASSQVGAGTGAYNEQFF	TGTGCCAGCAGCCAAGTCGGCGCCGGGACAGGGGCATACAATGAGCAGTTCTTC
.	.	TRBJ2-1	TRBV19	CASSGGSYNEQFF	TGTGCCAGTAGCGGCGGCTCCTACAATGAGCAGTTCTTC
.	many	TRBJ1-4	TRBV5-5	CASSSRDYNEKLFF	TGTGCCAGCAGCTCCAGGGACTATAATGAAAAACTGTTTTTT
.	.	TRBJ1-2	TRBV7-9	CASSRGGREIYGYTF	TGTGCCAGCAGTCGGGGGGGCAGAGAAATCTATGGCTACACCTTC
.	.	TRBJ1-2	TRBV4-2	CASSQGLAVANYGYTF	TGTGCCAGCAGCCAAGGCCTGGCAGTCGCTAACTATGGCTACACCTTC
.	once	TRBJ2-7	TRBV6-5	CASSRTFPSYEQYF	TGTGCCAGCAGCAGGACTTTTCCCTCCTACGAGCAGTACTTC
TRBD1	.	TRBJ2-3	TRBV18	CASSSLQGSGDTQYF	TGTGCCAGCTCTTCTTTACAGGGGAGTGGAGATACGCAGTATTTT
TRBD1	.	TRBJ1-4	TRBV2	CATHRSGQVSEKLFF	TGTGCCACCCATCGGAGTGGACAGGTCTCTGAAAAACTGTTTTTT
.	once	TRBJ1-1	TRBV7-9	CASSLSLSGVYTEAFF	TGTGCCAGCAGCTTGTCGCTGAGCGGGGTGTACACTGAAGCTTTCTTT
.	.	TRBJ1-1	TRBV6-5	CASSILMGTEAFF	TGTGCCAGCAGTATACTAATGGGCACTGAAGCTTTCTTT
.	.	TRBJ1-6	TRBV6-7	CASSYWQGNTSYNSPLHF	TGTGCCAGCAGTTACTGGCAGGGGAATACCTCCTATAATTCACCCCTCCACTTT
TRBD1	.	TRBJ1-6	TRBV27	CASSPGTGANSPLHF	TGTGCCAGCAGCCCTGGGACAGGGGCTAATTCACCCCTCCACTTT
TRBD2	.	TRBJ2-5	TRBV19	CASSGTSPFSYQETQYF	TGTGCCAGTTCCGGGACTAGCCCTTTTTCGTACCAAGAGACCCAGTACTTC
.	many	TRBJ2-7	TRBV6-2/TRBV6-3	CASSYGPAYEQYF	TGTGCCAGCAGTTACGGCCCAGCCTACGAGCAGTACTTC
TRBD1	.	TRBJ1-1	TRBV3-1/TRBV3-2	CASRSGTGGTRNTEAFF	TGTGCCAGTCGAAGTGGGACAGGGGGAACAAGGAACACTGAAGCTTTCTTT
.	.	TRBJ2-7	TRBV10-2	CASSDPGGIFLYEQYF	TGCGCCAGCAGTGACCCAGGGGGGATCTTCCTGTACGAGCAGTACTTC
TRBD2	.	TRBJ2-2	TRBV5-1	CASSLVAGVDTGELFF	TGCGCCAGCAGCTTGGTGGCGGGGGTTGACACCGGGGAGCTGTTTTTT
TRBD1	.	TRBJ2-1	TRBV5-5	CASSLIGGRGSEQFF	TGTGCCAGCAGCTTGATAGGGGGCCGGGGTAGTGAGCAGTTCTTC
.	once	TRBJ1-2	TRBV10-3	CAISVEGGLGYTF	TGTGCCATCAGTGTGGAGGGGGGGCTGGGCTACACCTTC
.	.	TRBJ1-2	TRBV11-2	CASSEDWGDYGYTF	TGTGCCAGCAGCGAGGACTGGGGAGACTATGGCTACACCTTC
.	.	TRBJ2-2	TRBV11-3	CASSLAANTGELFF	TGTGCCAGCAGCTTAGCCGCGAACACCGGGGAGCTGTTTTTT
TRBD1	few	TRBJ1-2	TRBV19	CASSSQGANLANGYTF	TGTGCCAGTAGTTCACAGGGGGCAAACCTGGCCAATGGCTACACCTTC
TRBD2	.	TRBJ2-7	TRBV6-5	CASSYSLAGGYEQYF	TGTGCCAGCAGTTACAGCCTAGCGGGGGGATACGAGCAGTACTTC
.	.	TRBJ2-4	TRBV5-1	CASSLTGSGVGIQYF	TGCGCCAGCAGCTTGACAGGGAGTGGGGTGGGCATTCAGTACTTC
TRBD1	.	TRBJ1-4	TRBV6-1	CASSEVGQKEKLFF	TGTGCCAGCAGTGAAGTGGGACAGAAAGAAAAACTGTTTTTT
.	.	TRBJ1-6	TRBV2	CASSRDSQSPLHF	TGTGCCAGCAGCCGGGACTCTCAGTCACCCCTCCACTTT
.	.	TRBJ2-2	TRBV15	CATSKRGGLAVTGELFF	TGTGCCACCAGCAAAAGGGGGGGGCTCGCTGTCACCGGGGAGCTGTTTTTT
.	.	TRBJ1-1	TRBV18	CASSPNSGQLLGNTEAFF	TGTGCCAGCTCACCAAACTCCGGACAGCTTCTGGGGAACACTGAAGCTTTCTTT
TRBD1	.	TRBJ1-1	TRBV7-3	CASSPGQGAGEAFF	TGTGCCAGCAGCCCTGGACAGGGGGCGGGTGAAGCTTTCTTT
.	.	TRBJ1-2	TRBV5-1	CASSSSVTGMDYGYTF	TGCGCCAGCAGCTCGTCTGTTACAGGGATGGACTATGGCTACACCTTC
.	few	TRBJ1-3	TRBV6-1	CASSEAFGPTGSGNTIYF	TGTGCCAGCAGTGAAGCGTTTGGCCCGACGGGATCTGGAAACACCATATATTTT
TRBD1	.	TRBJ1-2	TRBV6-6	CASSRKTIQGADGYTF	TGTGCCAGCAGTCGAAAAACGATACAGGGGGCGGATGGCTACACCTTC
.	.	TRBJ1-4	TRBV5-1	CASSSRGRNEKLFF	TGCGCCAGCAGCTCTCGTGGGAGGAATGAAAAACTGTTTTTT
.	.	TRBJ1-1	TRBV6-5	CASSYWGRVGEAFF	TGTGCCAGCAGTTACTGGGGCAGGGTTGGTGAAGCTTTCTTT
TRBD1	.	TRBJ1-2	TRBV29-1	CSVLQGADGYTF	TGCAGCGTGCTACAGGGGGCGGATGGCTACACCTTC
.	.	TRBJ2-5	TRBV7-2	CASSFSPSLESNQYF	TGTGCCAGCAGCTTCTCGCCTAGCTTGGAGAGTAACCAGTACTTC
TRBD1	few	TRBJ1-2	TRBV5-4	CASSPGSGQANYGYTF	TGTGCCAGCAGTCCGGGGAGTGGACAGGCTAACTATGGCTACACCTTC